This is a list of T cell receptor beta chains from one sample in a study of control samples from healthy donors and cancer patients. TCRdb's table, derived via immunoSEQ multiplex PCR, lists solely in-frame clones and lacks some. The sample has around 94,000 clones, 92% seen once. Sequencing was performed on blood. All receptors derive from a woman under 30 in good health. CDR3s include the opening cysteine and the closing phenylalanine or tryptophan. The order of the fields is V gene, J gene, D gene, clone size, CDR3 DNA, CDR3 protein. The D gene is left open where the match is weak. Clone size appears in some rows only: once, few, many, or a class for an expanded clone.

v_gene: TRBV11-3; j_gene: TRBJ1-1; d_gene: .; abundance: .; CDR3nt: TGTGCCAGCAGCTTAGATGGGGGCACTGAAGCTTTCTTT; CDR3aa: CASSLDGGTEAFF
v_gene: TRBV27; j_gene: TRBJ2-1; d_gene: .; abundance: .; CDR3nt: TGTGCCAGCAGTTTATCTACTAGCAGTTCCTACAATGAGCAGTTCTTC; CDR3aa: CASSLSTSSSYNEQFF
v_gene: TRBV15; j_gene: TRBJ1-1; d_gene: TRBD1; abundance: .; CDR3nt: TGTGCCACCAGCACCAGTCGACAGGGAAGGAACACTGAAGCTTTCTTT; CDR3aa: CATSTSRQGRNTEAFF
v_gene: TRBV6-6; j_gene: TRBJ2-5; d_gene: .; abundance: .; CDR3nt: TGTGCCAGCAGAACCTCCGGGACTGGGGAGACCCAGTACTTC; CDR3aa: CASRTSGTGETQYF
v_gene: TRBV25-1; j_gene: TRBJ1-2; d_gene: .; abundance: .; CDR3nt: TGTGCCAGCAGTGGACAGATCTATGGCTACACCTTC; CDR3aa: CASSGQIYGYTF
v_gene: TRBV5-6; j_gene: TRBJ2-6; d_gene: .; abundance: .; CDR3nt: TGTGCCAGCAGCTTGATAACCGGGCCTCCCTCTGGGGCCAACGTCCTGACTTTC; CDR3aa: CASSLITGPPSGANVLTF
v_gene: TRBV3-1/TRBV3-2; j_gene: TRBJ1-6; d_gene: TRBD1; abundance: few; CDR3nt: TGTGCCAGCAGCCTGGACGCAGGGGGCTATAATTCACCCCTCCACTTT; CDR3aa: CASSLDAGGYNSPLHF
v_gene: TRBV20-1; j_gene: TRBJ2-4; d_gene: .; abundance: .; CDR3nt: TGCAGTGCTAGAGTGGGGGACATTCAGTACTTC; CDR3aa: CSARVGDIQYF
v_gene: TRBV28; j_gene: TRBJ2-7; d_gene: .; abundance: .; CDR3nt: TGTGCCAGCAGTCCACCCGGCTACGAGCAGTACTTC; CDR3aa: CASSPPGYEQYF
v_gene: TRBV5-4; j_gene: TRBJ1-1; d_gene: TRBD1; abundance: .; CDR3nt: TGTGCCAGCAGGAACCGGGACAGGGGGCGCATGTTGAACACTGAAGCTTTCTTT; CDR3aa: CASRNRDRGRMLNTEAFF
v_gene: TRBV25-1; j_gene: TRBJ1-1; d_gene: .; abundance: .; CDR3nt: TGTGCCAGCAGTGTAACCTGGTACACTGAAGCTTTCTTT; CDR3aa: CASSVTWYTEAFF
v_gene: TRBV28; j_gene: TRBJ2-3; d_gene: TRBD1; abundance: .; CDR3nt: TGTGCCAGCAGCAGCCTAACAGGGGCAGATACGCAGTATTTT; CDR3aa: CASSSLTGADTQYF
v_gene: TRBV19; j_gene: TRBJ2-1; d_gene: .; abundance: .; CDR3nt: TGTGCCAGTAGTATATTAGGGAATGAGCAGTTCTTC; CDR3aa: CASSILGNEQFF
v_gene: TRBV28; j_gene: TRBJ1-4; d_gene: .; abundance: .; CDR3nt: TGTGCCAGCGGAAGCGGCGACCAAAATGAAAAACTGTTTTTT; CDR3aa: CASGSGDQNEKLFF
v_gene: TRBV5-1; j_gene: TRBJ1-5; d_gene: .; abundance: once; CDR3nt: TGCGCCAGCAGCCGGTCCGGGACGCAGGGTGGGCCCCAGCATTTT; CDR3aa: CASSRSGTQGGPQHF
v_gene: TRBV28; j_gene: TRBJ2-7; d_gene: TRBD2; abundance: .; CDR3nt: TGTGCCAGCAGTTTTGACCTAGCGGGAGATATTACTTACGAGCAGTACTTC; CDR3aa: CASSFDLAGDITYEQYF
v_gene: TRBV4-3; j_gene: TRBJ2-1; d_gene: .; abundance: .; CDR3nt: TGCGCCAGCAGCCAAGTTTCGGCTTCCTACAATGAGCAGTTCTTC; CDR3aa: CASSQVSASYNEQFF
v_gene: TRBV6-5; j_gene: TRBJ2-7; d_gene: .; abundance: .; CDR3nt: TGTGCCAGCAGTATGACCGGGACACCCGTCGACGAGCAGTACTTC; CDR3aa: CASSMTGTPVDEQYF
v_gene: TRBV6-5; j_gene: TRBJ1-1; d_gene: .; abundance: .; CDR3nt: TGTGCCAGCAGTTACCCCGGGAGGAAAGAAGCTTTCTTT; CDR3aa: CASSYPGRKEAFF
v_gene: TRBV3-1/TRBV3-2; j_gene: TRBJ2-7; d_gene: .; abundance: .; CDR3nt: TGTGCCAGCAGCCAAGGTTTTGGGGGCCCGGGCGAGCAGTACTTC; CDR3aa: CASSQGFGGPGEQYF
v_gene: TRBV6-1; j_gene: TRBJ1-1; d_gene: .; abundance: .; CDR3nt: TGTGCCAGCAGTGACCCCAAAGGAAACACTGAAGCTTTCTTT; CDR3aa: CASSDPKGNTEAFF
v_gene: TRBV24-1; j_gene: TRBJ2-5; d_gene: TRBD2; abundance: .; CDR3nt: TGTGCCACCAGTGATCGCTTAGCGGGGAGTGGAGAGACCCAGTACTTC; CDR3aa: CATSDRLAGSGETQYF
v_gene: TRBV12-5; j_gene: TRBJ1-2; d_gene: .; abundance: .; CDR3nt: TGTGCTAGTGGTTTGTCCGGGGGGGAGTCTGGCTACACCTTC; CDR3aa: CASGLSGGESGYTF
v_gene: TRBV2; j_gene: TRBJ2-4; d_gene: .; abundance: few; CDR3nt: TGTGCCAGCGGTGGGCGAGGAAACATTCAGTACTTC; CDR3aa: CASGGRGNIQYF
v_gene: TRBV7-6; j_gene: TRBJ2-7; d_gene: TRBD2; abundance: .; CDR3nt: TGTGCCAGCAGCTTAGCTAGCGGGGGGGCTTACGAGCAGTACTTC; CDR3aa: CASSLASGGAYEQYF
v_gene: TRBV2; j_gene: TRBJ1-6; d_gene: .; abundance: .; CDR3nt: TGTGCCAGCAGAAGCGGGACCCAAAATAATTCACCCCTCCACTTT; CDR3aa: CASRSGTQNNSPLHF
v_gene: TRBV4-3; j_gene: TRBJ2-4; d_gene: .; abundance: .; CDR3nt: TGCGCCAGCAGCCAAGTTGGGGGGGCCAAAAACATTCAGTACTTC; CDR3aa: CASSQVGGAKNIQYF
v_gene: TRBV19; j_gene: TRBJ2-2; d_gene: .; abundance: .; CDR3nt: TGCGCCAGTAGACTCCCGAACACCGGGGAGCTGTTTTTT; CDR3aa: CASRLPNTGELFF
v_gene: TRBV7-9; j_gene: TRBJ1-1; d_gene: .; abundance: .; CDR3nt: TGTGCCAGCAGCAAAGATGGGGTGGGGACTGAAGCTTTCTTT; CDR3aa: CASSKDGVGTEAFF
v_gene: TRBV6-1; j_gene: TRBJ2-2; d_gene: .; abundance: .; CDR3nt: TGTGCCAGCAGTGAAGCGCGAAGTCCCGGGGAGCTGTTTTTT; CDR3aa: CASSEARSPGELFF
v_gene: TRBV7-9; j_gene: TRBJ1-2; d_gene: TRBD1; abundance: .; CDR3nt: TGTGCCAGCAGCCCAGGGGGCCGGTATGGCTACACCTTC; CDR3aa: CASSPGGRYGYTF
v_gene: TRBV3-1/TRBV3-2; j_gene: TRBJ2-2; d_gene: TRBD2; abundance: .; CDR3nt: TGTGCCAGCAGCCAGGGACTAGCGGGGTTCACCGGGGAGCTGTTTTTT; CDR3aa: CASSQGLAGFTGELFF
v_gene: TRBV28; j_gene: TRBJ1-3; d_gene: .; abundance: .; CDR3nt: TGTGCCAGCAGCTACCGAGGGGAGCGGATCTCTGGAAACACCATATATTTT; CDR3aa: CASSYRGERISGNTIYF
v_gene: TRBV5-1; j_gene: TRBJ1-1; d_gene: .; abundance: .; CDR3nt: TGCGCCAGCAGCTTCGGCAGGGCGGCCTCGATGAACACTGAAGCTTTCTTT; CDR3aa: CASSFGRAASMNTEAFF
v_gene: TRBV7-3; j_gene: TRBJ2-7; d_gene: .; abundance: .; CDR3nt: TGTGCCAGCAGCTTAGGAGGTGGGAGGGAGCAGTACTTC; CDR3aa: CASSLGGGREQYF
v_gene: TRBV24-1; j_gene: TRBJ2-3; d_gene: TRBD2; abundance: .; CDR3nt: TGTGCCACCAGTGACCCCGGGACTAGAGCAGATACGCAGTATTTT; CDR3aa: CATSDPGTRADTQYF
v_gene: TRBV4-3; j_gene: TRBJ1-1; d_gene: TRBD1; abundance: .; CDR3nt: TGCGCCAGCAGCCAAACCTCCGGGACAGGGGGCGCAGCTTTCTTT; CDR3aa: CASSQTSGTGGAAFF
v_gene: TRBV6-4; j_gene: TRBJ2-6; d_gene: .; abundance: .; CDR3nt: TGTGCCAGCAGTGAGACAGCCGGGGCCAACGTCCTGACTTTC; CDR3aa: CASSETAGANVLTF
v_gene: TRBV6-5; j_gene: TRBJ2-3; d_gene: TRBD2; abundance: .; CDR3nt: TGTGCCAGCGGGACACTAGCGGGAGGAACAGATACGCAGTATTTT; CDR3aa: CASGTLAGGTDTQYF
v_gene: TRBV20-1; j_gene: TRBJ2-7; d_gene: .; abundance: .; CDR3nt: TGCAGCACAGGGTTGGGTGAGCAGTACTTC; CDR3aa: CSTGLGEQYF
v_gene: TRBV7-2; j_gene: TRBJ1-3; d_gene: .; abundance: .; CDR3nt: TGTGCCAGCAGCTTTTCGGTTTTCTCTGGAAACACCATATATTTT; CDR3aa: CASSFSVFSGNTIYF
v_gene: TRBV7-9; j_gene: TRBJ1-1; d_gene: TRBD1; abundance: .; CDR3nt: TGTGCCAGCAGTGAGGGGGCCATGAACACTGAAGCTTTCTTT; CDR3aa: CASSEGAMNTEAFF
v_gene: TRBV7-9; j_gene: TRBJ1-2; d_gene: .; abundance: .; CDR3nt: TGTGCCAGCAGCTCGATTACCGACAGGCCTGGCTACACCTTC; CDR3aa: CASSSITDRPGYTF
v_gene: TRBV12-3/TRBV12-4; j_gene: TRBJ1-3; d_gene: .; abundance: once; CDR3nt: TGTGCCAGCAGTTTATTAGGGGGAAACACCATATATTTT; CDR3aa: CASSLLGGNTIYF
v_gene: TRBV18; j_gene: TRBJ2-7; d_gene: TRBD1; abundance: .; CDR3nt: TGTGCCAGCTCACAGGACAGGGGTTGGAGGGAATCCGAGCAGTACTTC; CDR3aa: CASSQDRGWRESEQYF
v_gene: TRBV27; j_gene: TRBJ1-2; d_gene: .; abundance: .; CDR3nt: TGTGCCAGCAGTTTCCAGGGAGTGAACTATGGCTACACCTTC; CDR3aa: CASSFQGVNYGYTF